This paragraph covers one T cell receptor beta chain sequence. This sample stems from a study of blood T cell repertoires in COVID-19. Study summary: T cells, B-cell-depleted T cells, or PBMCs provided the cDNA or gDNA that served as material.

The CDR3 runs 15 residues. Germline V gene data show CDR1 as SGDLS and CDR2 as YYNGEE. Trimming removed 3 bases at V and 3 bases at J, with 12 bases between. Sequenced by immunoSEQ multiplex PCR; TCRdb stores in-frame clones only, minus some. The sample contains 45,000 to 65,000 clones, around 80% of which appear only once. The clonotype originates from a man aged 35-49 years with acute or convalescent COVID-19. The sample was peripheral blood. The rearrangement links TRBV9 to TRBJ1-4; possible D gene TRBD1, 6 bases. The CDR3 DNA is TGTGCCAGCAGCGGGCGGACAGCGGCTAATGAAAAACTGTTTTTT. It codes for CASSGRTAANEKLFF.